Listed below are T cell receptor beta chains from one sample, sequenced in a study of early T cells in non-severe SARS-CoV-2 infection. TCRdb processed the 5' RACE reads anew with MiXCR; each CDR3 protein has one entry. Found here are about 37,000 distinct CDR3 sequences, roughly 7.9% of them singletons; the top ten hold roughly 12%. The sequences come from whole blood, collected at baseline. Receptors were obtained from an adult who was a healthcare worker with PCR-confirmed SARS-CoV-2 infection or an uninfected control (not recorded which). CDR3s include the opening cysteine and the closing phenylalanine or tryptophan. Each record gives: V gene, D gene, J gene, CDR3 length, clone size, CDR3 protein, CDR3 DNA. D genes are given only for firm matches. A row's size may be missing; if present it is once, few, many or a size class.

TRBV5-6,.,TRBJ2-5,13,many,CASSLGPGETQYF,TGTGCCAGCAGCTTGGGGCCCGGGGAGACCCAGTACTTC
TRBV11-2,.,TRBJ2-7,14,many,CASSLIWTPREQYF,TGTGCCAGCAGCTTAATATGGACACCGAGGGAGCAGTACTTC
TRBV20-1,.,TRBJ1-5,12,many,CSASAGNQPQHF,TGCAGTGCTTCGGCGGGCAATCAGCCCCAGCATTTT
TRBV27,.,TRBJ2-1,11,many,CASTSYNEQFF,TGTGCCAGCACATCCTACAATGAGCAGTTCTTC
TRBV12-2,.,TRBJ1-1,14,few,CARSTGNMNTEAFF,TGTGCGCGATCGACAGGAAACATGAACACTGAAGCTTTCTTT
TRBV20-1,.,TRBJ2-3,13,.,CSASWQGTDTQYF,TGCAGTGCTAGTTGGCAGGGGACAGATACGCAGTATTTT
TRBV7-6,TRBD1,TRBJ2-2,14,many,CASLQGVGTGELFF,TGTGCCAGTCTACAGGGGGTTGGCACCGGGGAGCTGTTTTTT
TRBV10-3,TRBD2,TRBJ2-7,15,many,CAISDPDTGRGEQYF,TGTGCCATCAGTGACCCCGACACGGGGCGGGGGGAGCAGTACTTC
TRBV2,.,TRBJ2-7,16,many,CASSEGLVEVFYEQYF,TGTGCCAGCAGTGAAGGGCTGGTTGAGGTGTTTTACGAGCAGTACTTC
TRBV20-1,.,TRBJ2-3,14,.,CSARAAGGTDTQYF,TGCAGTGCTAGAGCCGCTGGGGGGACCGATACGCAGTATTTT
TRBV7-9,.,TRBJ1-1,17,few,CASGWGTAPWMDTEAFF,TGTGCCAGCGGATGGGGGACCGCCCCATGGATGGACACTGAAGCTTTCTTT